This T cell receptor (beta chain) originates from a study of spatial heterogeneity in lung cancer. Across the study: Strong correlation linked TCR transcript counts in tumor regions to a T cell module score derived from matched bulk RNA-seq. Regarding the study as a whole: Counts of expanded intratumoral alpha and beta TCRs tracked tumor mutation counts.

In the case of this clonotype: The antigen is unknown.

Time point in this sample: sample taken at primary tumor resection. TCRs were sequenced from unsorted whole RNA of tumor, nontumor lung or PBMC. TCRdb passed the 5' RACE reads through MiXCR, listing each CDR3 protein once. The sample consists of 15,000 to 20,000 distinct CDR3 sequences, around 6.9% of them appearing once. Germline lookup yields CDR1 SEHNR and CDR2 FQNEAQ (reference sequence). CDR3 size: 16 residues. Deletions cut 9 bases from V and 4 bases from J, with 25 bases between. The clonotype originates from a male donor with early-stage non-small cell lung cancer. The V call is TRBV7-9, the J call TRBJ2-7, with D possibly TRBD1 on 7 matching bases. The material sequenced was lung tumor tissue, taken at surgery. The chain's CDR3 is CASTPPTKGAGYEQYF. CDR3 nucleotides: TGTGCCAGTACCCCCCCAACAAAGGGGGCGGGGTACGAGCAGTACTTC.